This T cell receptor beta chain comes out of a study of control samples from healthy donors and cancer patients. The CDR3 length is 14 residues. Germline CDR1 and CDR2: LNHDA and SQIVND (reference sequence). V was shortened by 5 bases and J by 7 bases, with 12 bases between the two germline ends. Sequencing used immunoSEQ multiplex PCR; TCRdb keeps in-frame clones, though not all of them. The sample shows roughly 130,000 clones, around 93% of them seen only once. The V gene is TRBV19, the J gene TRBJ1-6; the D is unclear. This clonotype originated in a man aged 18 to 30 in good health. The specimen was blood. The CDR3 protein is CASSVPNRNSPLHF. The DNA for the CDR3 is TGTGCCAGTAGTGTCCCCAACAGAAATTCACCCCTCCACTTT. Variable domain in full (rest from reference TRBV19 and TRBJ1-6): DGGITQSPKYLFRKEGQNVTLSCEQNLNHDAMYWYRQDPGQGLRLIYYSQIVNDFQKGDIAEGYSVSREKKESFPLTVTSAQKNPTAFYLCASSVPNRNSPLHFGNGTRLTVT.